These 19 T cell receptor beta chains came from one sample sequenced in a study of vaccination and CD4 T cells after COVID-19. Sample treatment: 10-day PBMC culture with coronavirus spike peptide pools or control peptides (ViraFEST assay). An Oncomine TCR Beta short-read assay was used to sequence the DNA from cultured CD4+ T cells. TCRdb independently ran MiXCR on the PCR reads; one entry per CDR3 protein. The sample lists 15,000 to 20,000 distinct CDR3 sequences; approximately 49% were seen once. These receptors have no identified antigens. Sequencing was done on a sample of CD4+ T cells from blood, cultured in vitro. Receptors were obtained from a human donor who had recovered from COVID-19.

Points on this clonotype: Mismatch with germline at one junction end may stem from a read error. V is TRBV6-1 and J is TRBJ1-2, with 7 bases aligning to TRBD1. The CDR3 has 15 residues. Germline loops: CDR1 MNHNS, CDR2 SASEGT. This CDR3 is CAGSQRQGGNYGYTF. The CDR3 DNA is TGTGCCGGCAGTCAAAGACAGGGTGGTAACTATGGCTACACCTTC.

CDR3 sequence: CSVRTGPTYEQYF. The CDR3 DNA reads as TGCAGTGTCAGGACAGGGCCCACCTACGAGCAGTACTTC. The rearrangement joins TRBV20-1 to TRBJ2-7; TRBD1 aligns across 8 bases. Per germline, CDR1 DFQATT and CDR2 SNEGSKA (reference sequence). The CDR3 sequence is 13 residues long. Trimming cost V 7 bases and J 2 bases; bases outside gene matches: 7.

The chain carries TRBV12-3 or TRBV12-4 and TRBJ2-3; D remains ambiguous. Trimming removed 5 bases at V and 8 bases at J, with 11 bases between. The CDR3 covers 12 residues. The CDR3 spells CASSLTVATQYF. The CDR3 DNA reads TGTGCCAGCAGTCTGACCGTTGCTACGCAGTATTTT.

This clonotype was observed a single time. The chain links TRBV28 to TRBJ2-2; possible D gene TRBD1, 6 bases. The CDR3 runs 16 residues. CDR1 and CDR2 (germline): MDHEN, SYDVKM. The V end was cut by 2 bases, the J end by 6 bases, with 16 bases between. The CDR3 loop reads CASSLRWQGRAGELFF. CDR3 DNA: TGTGCCAGCAGTTTAAGGTGGCAGGGGCGCGCCGGGGAGCTGTTTTTT. Together with reference TRBV28 and TRBJ2-2, the CDR3 gives the full variable domain: DVKVTQSSRYLVKRTGEKVFLECVQDMDHENMFWYRQDPGLGLRLIYFSYDVKMKEKGDIPEGYSVSREKKERFSLILESASTNQTSMYLCASSLRWQGRAGELFFGEGSRLTVL.

In nucleotides, the CDR3 is TGTGCCAGCAGCTTCCGGGGTCAGGACCCTTCTTATGGCTACACCTTC. Translating gives CASSFRGQDPSYGYTF. The chain is built from TRBV5-5 and TRBJ1-2, with unresolved D. CDR1 and CDR2 from the germline V gene are SGHKS and YYEKEE (reference sequence). V lost 2 bases, J lost 5 bases, and 19 bases lay in between. This CDR3 comprises 16 residues.

In its sample, this clonotype was seen a few times. The chain recombines TRBV6-2 or TRBV6-3 with TRBJ1-5; D may be TRBD1 (6 bases). The CDR3 spans 15 residues. In germline, CDR1 is MNHEY, CDR2 SVGEGT. V lost 9 bases and J lost 4, with 19 bases in between. The CDR3 coding sequence is TGTGCCAGTCTCGCTAGGGGACATCATAATCAGCCCCAGCATTTT. This gives the protein CASLARGHHNQPQHF.

The CDR3 sequence: CASSGTRGGRTEAFF. CDR3 in DNA: TGTGCCAGCTCCGGGACACGCGGTGGGAGGACTGAAGCTTTCTTT. The V and J genes are TRBV18 and TRBJ1-1; weak D call: TRBD1 (6 bases). V gave up 6 bases and J gave up 5 bases, with 19 bases separating them. The CDR3 loop spans 15 amino acids. The germline CDR1 and CDR2 sequences are KGHSH and LQKENI.

CDR3 DNA sequence: TGTGCCTGGGGTCAGGGACGGAGAGAATCACCCCTCCACTTT. Translated, it gives CAWGQGRRESPLHF. The chain recombines TRBV30 with TRBJ1-6, with D possibly TRBD1 on 5 matching bases. Germline CDR1 is GTSNPN and CDR2 is SVGIG (reference sequence). This CDR3 spans 14 amino acids. V was shortened by 5 bases and J by 10 bases, with 18 bases between the two germline ends.

This clonotype was observed a few times. The genes are TRBV7-6 and TRBJ1-5; D is uncertain. The CDR3 covers 13 residues. V was pared by 2 bases and J by 1 base, with 3 bases between. Germline values: CDR1 SGHVS, CDR2 FNYEAQ. The CDR3 is CASSLFSNQPQHF. DNA for the CDR3: TGTGCCAGCAGCTTATTCAGCAATCAGCCCCAGCATTTT.

This clonotype was seen more than once but under ten times. V gene TRBV19 combines with J gene TRBJ2-3, with 8 positions matching TRBD1. CDR3 length equals 17 residues. V lost 7 bases, J lost 0 bases, and 12 bases stayed unmatched. Germline values: CDR1 LNHDA, CDR2 SQIVND (reference sequence). This CDR3 is CASTPGGEITSTDTQYF. In DNA form, the CDR3 reads TGTGCCAGTACCCCAGGGGGCGAAATCACTAGCACAGATACGCAGTATTTT.

The rearrangement uses TRBV6-5 and TRBJ1-4, with no clear D. Germline CDR1 reads MNHEY; CDR2 reads SVGAGI. The germline V and J ends were trimmed by 2 bases and 5 bases, with 6 bases remaining between them. CDR3 length: 13 amino acids. CDR3 sequence: CASSYGANEKLFF. In DNA form, the CDR3 reads TGTGCCAGCAGTTACGGAGCCAATGAAAAACTGTTTTTT.

This clonotype was seen a handful of times. The chain employs TRBV24-1 and TRBJ1-1; D perhaps matches TRBD1 (6 bases). Between the trimmed V and J ends, which lost 6 bases and 1 base, there was a span of 14 bases. Germline V gene sequence: CDR1 KGHDR, CDR2 SFDVKD. The CDR3 spans 15 residues. CDR3 coding DNA: TGTGCCACCAGTCCTTTCGAACAGGGGAACACTGAAGCTTTCTTT. Translated, it gives CATSPFEQGNTEAFF.

This clonotype has a single count. Here the CDR3 DNA reads TGTGCCAGCAGCTTGTCAGAGACCCAGTACTTC. Protein: CASSLSETQYF. The chain employs TRBV5-4 and TRBJ2-5; no clear D. Looked up from germline, CDR1 is SGHNT and CDR2 is YYREEE (reference sequence). CDR3 length: 11 amino acids. The V gene lost 1 base and the J gene lost 4 bases, with 2 bases spanning the gap.

This chain uses TRBV20-1 with TRBJ1-2; the D gene is possibly TRBD1 (5 bases). Germline CDR1 DFQATT, CDR2 SNEGSKA (reference sequence). This CDR3 is 12 amino acids long. V gave up 5 bases and J gave up 7 bases, with 14 bases separating them. The chain's CDR3 is CSAYTGVAGYTF. As DNA, the CDR3 is TGCAGTGCTTATACAGGTGTGGCTGGCTACACCTTC.

The chain couples TRBV7-2 to TRBJ1-1, with TRBD1 as a possible D gene (5 bases). The V gene lost 3 bases and the J gene lost 7 bases, with 18 bases spanning the gap. This CDR3 has 15 residues. The germline V gene has CDR1 SGHTA and CDR2 FQGNSA. The DNA of the CDR3 is TGTGCCAGCAGCTTCCGGGACTCAGGGACCGGTGAAGCTTTCTTT. It codes for CASSFRDSGTGEAFF.

The rearrangement joins TRBV21-1 to TRBJ1-5; the table's D gene call, TRBD1, was not cross checked with the DNA. TRBV21-1 is a recognized pseudogene. This CDR3 spans 18 amino acids. CDR3 sequence: CASSKGRGQGKWNQPQHF. Written as DNA, the CDR3 is TGTGCCAGCAGCAAAGGTCGGGGACAGGGTAAGTGGAATCAGCCCCAGCATTTT.

The chain links TRBV12-3 or TRBV12-4 to TRBJ2-7; tentative D call: TRBD2 (5 bases). V lost 3 bases and J 7 bases, leaving 13 bases between the germline ends. The CDR3 is 13 residues long. CDR3 DNA: TGTGCCAGCAGTTTGGCCGCTCCGGGAGAGCAGTACTTC. This translates into CASSLAAPGEQYF.

The chain employs TRBV6-2 or TRBV6-3 and TRBJ2-7, with 10 positions matching TRBD1. The CDR3 length is 14 residues. Per germline, CDR1 MNHEY and CDR2 SVGEGT. V was pared by 4 bases and J by 3 bases, with 3 bases of the junction left unmatched. The CDR3 DNA sequence: TGTGCCAGCAGTTCCAGGACAGGGGGCTACGAGCAGTACTTC. Protein product: CASSSRTGGYEQYF.

This clonotype was counted a few times. This sequence joins TRBV19 and TRBJ2-3, with 9 bases lining up with TRBD2. There are 15 residues in the CDR3. Germline CDR1 LNHDA, CDR2 SQIVND (reference sequence). J lost 5 bases, V lost 5 bases, and 8 bases had no gene match. CDR3 nucleotides: TGTGCCAGTAGTTTGGGCGGGAGGGCTGGAGATACGCAGTATTTT. It is translated as CASSLGGRAGDTQYF. Complete variable domain (other parts from reference TRBV19 and TRBJ2-3): DGGITQSPKYLFRKEGQNVTLSCEQNLNHDAMYWYRQDPGQGLRLIYYSQIVNDFQKGDIAEGYSVSREKKESFPLTVTSAQKNPTAFYLCASSLGGRAGDTQYFGPGTRLTVL.